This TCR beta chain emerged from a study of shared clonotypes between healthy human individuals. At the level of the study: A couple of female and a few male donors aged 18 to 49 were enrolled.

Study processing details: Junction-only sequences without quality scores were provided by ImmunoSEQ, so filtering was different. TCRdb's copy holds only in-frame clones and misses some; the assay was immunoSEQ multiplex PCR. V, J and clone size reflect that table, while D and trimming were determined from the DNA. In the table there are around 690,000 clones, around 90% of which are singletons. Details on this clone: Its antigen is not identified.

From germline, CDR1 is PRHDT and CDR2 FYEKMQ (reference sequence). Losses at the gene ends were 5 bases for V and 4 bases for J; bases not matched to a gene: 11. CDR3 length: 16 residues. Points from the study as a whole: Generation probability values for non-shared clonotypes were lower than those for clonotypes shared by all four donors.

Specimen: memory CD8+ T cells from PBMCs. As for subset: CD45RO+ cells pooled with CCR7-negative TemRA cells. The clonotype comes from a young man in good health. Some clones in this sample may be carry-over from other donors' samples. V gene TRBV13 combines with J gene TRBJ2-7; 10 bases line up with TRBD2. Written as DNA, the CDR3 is TGTGCCAGCAGCCTCAATAGCGGGAGGCCTAAGTACGAGCAGTACTTC. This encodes CASSLNSGRPKYEQYF.